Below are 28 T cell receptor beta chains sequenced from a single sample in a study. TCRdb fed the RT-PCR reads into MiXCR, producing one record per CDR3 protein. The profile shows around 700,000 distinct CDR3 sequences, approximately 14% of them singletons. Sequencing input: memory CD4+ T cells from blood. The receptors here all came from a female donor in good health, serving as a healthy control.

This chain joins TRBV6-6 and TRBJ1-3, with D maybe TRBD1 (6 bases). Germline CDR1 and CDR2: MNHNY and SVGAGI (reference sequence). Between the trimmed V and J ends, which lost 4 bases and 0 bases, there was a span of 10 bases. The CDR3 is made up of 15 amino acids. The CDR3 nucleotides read TGTGCCAGCAGTTCAGGACAGCTCTCTGGAAACACCATATATTTT. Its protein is CASSSGQLSGNTIYF.

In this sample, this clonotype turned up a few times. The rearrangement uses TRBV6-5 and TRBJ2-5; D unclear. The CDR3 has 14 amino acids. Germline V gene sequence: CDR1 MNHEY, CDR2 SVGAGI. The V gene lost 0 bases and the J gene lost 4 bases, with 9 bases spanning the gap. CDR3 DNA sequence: TGTGCCAGCAGTTACTCGACACATACAGAGACCCAGTACTTC. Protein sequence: CASSYSTHTETQYF.

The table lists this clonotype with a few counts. The CDR3 DNA reads TGTGCCAGCTCACCACCGAGCGCAGAACCGACAGATACGCAGTATTTT. It codes for CASSPPSAEPTDTQYF. The chain carries TRBV18 and TRBJ2-3; D not resolved. Looked up from germline, CDR1 is KGHSH and CDR2 is LQKENI. The CDR3 spans 16 residues. Trimming left V 0 bases short and J 3 bases short, with 13 bases between.

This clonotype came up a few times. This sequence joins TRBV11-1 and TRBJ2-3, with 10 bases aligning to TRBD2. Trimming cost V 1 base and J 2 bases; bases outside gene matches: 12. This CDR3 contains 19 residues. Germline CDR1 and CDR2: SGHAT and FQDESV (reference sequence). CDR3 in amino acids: CASSLGIFWTSGTTDTQYF. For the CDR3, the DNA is TGTGCCAGCAGCTTAGGAATTTTTTGGACTAGCGGAACCACAGATACGCAGTATTTT. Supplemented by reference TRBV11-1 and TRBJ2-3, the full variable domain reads EAEVAQSPRYKITEKSQAVAFWCDPISGHATLYWYRQILGQGPELLVQFQDESVVDDSQLPKDRFSAERLKGVDSTLKIQPAELGDSAMYLCASSLGIFWTSGTTDTQYFGPGTRLTVL.

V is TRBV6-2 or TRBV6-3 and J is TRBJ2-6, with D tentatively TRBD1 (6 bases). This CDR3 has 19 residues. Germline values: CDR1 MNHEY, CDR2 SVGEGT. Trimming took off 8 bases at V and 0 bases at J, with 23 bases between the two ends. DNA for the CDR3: TGTGCCAGCCAACGCCACCTGACGACAGGACTCTCTGGGGCCAACGTCCTGACTTTC. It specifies CASQRHLTTGLSGANVLTF.

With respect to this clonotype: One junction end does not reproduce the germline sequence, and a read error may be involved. CDR3 region: CASSGTGDRNAIYF. CDR3 coding DNA: TGCGCCAGCAGTGGGACAGGGGACCGAAACGCCATATATTTT. The chain carries TRBV4-1 and TRBJ1-3; 10 bases map to TRBD1. The CDR3 runs to 14 residues. CDR1 and CDR2 from the germline V gene are MGHRA and YSYEKL.

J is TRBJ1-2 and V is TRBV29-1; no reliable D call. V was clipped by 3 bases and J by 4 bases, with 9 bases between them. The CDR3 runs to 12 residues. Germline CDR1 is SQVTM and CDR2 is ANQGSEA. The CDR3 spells CSVESNAYGYTF. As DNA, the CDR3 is TGCAGCGTTGAGAGCAATGCCTATGGCTACACCTTC.

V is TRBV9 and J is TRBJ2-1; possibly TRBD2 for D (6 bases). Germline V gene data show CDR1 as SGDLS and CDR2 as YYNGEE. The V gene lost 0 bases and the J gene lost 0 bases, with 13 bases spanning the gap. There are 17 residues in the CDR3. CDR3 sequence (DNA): TGTGCCAGCAGCGTAGTGGACGGAGGGAGCTCCTACAATGAGCAGTTCTTC. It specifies CASSVVDGGSSYNEQFF.

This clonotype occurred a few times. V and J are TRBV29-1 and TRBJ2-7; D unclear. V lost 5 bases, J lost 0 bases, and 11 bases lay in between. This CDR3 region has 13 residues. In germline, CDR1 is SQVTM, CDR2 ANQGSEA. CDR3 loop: CSVKPTHSYEQYF. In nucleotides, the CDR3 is TGCAGCGTTAAACCGACTCACTCCTACGAGCAGTACTTC.

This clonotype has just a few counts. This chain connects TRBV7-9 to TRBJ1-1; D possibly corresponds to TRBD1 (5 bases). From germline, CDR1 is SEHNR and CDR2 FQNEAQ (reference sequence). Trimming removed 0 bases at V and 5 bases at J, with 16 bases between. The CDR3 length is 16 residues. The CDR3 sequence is CASSLAGGLGSTEAFF. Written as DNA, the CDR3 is TGTGCCAGCAGCTTAGCGGGGGGTCTGGGGAGTACTGAAGCTTTCTTT.

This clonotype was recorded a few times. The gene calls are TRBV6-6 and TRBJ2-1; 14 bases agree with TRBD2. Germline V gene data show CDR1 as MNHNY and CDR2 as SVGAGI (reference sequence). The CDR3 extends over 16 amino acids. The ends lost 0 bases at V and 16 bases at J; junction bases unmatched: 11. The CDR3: CASSYSRGTSGSLGFF. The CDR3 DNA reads TGTGCCAGCAGTTACTCGAGAGGGACTAGCGGGAGTTTAGGTTTCTTC.

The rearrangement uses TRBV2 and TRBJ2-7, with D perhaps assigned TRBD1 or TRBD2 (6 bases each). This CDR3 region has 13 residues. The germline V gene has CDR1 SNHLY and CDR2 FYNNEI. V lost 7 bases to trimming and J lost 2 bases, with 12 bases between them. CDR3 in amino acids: CASKRGETYEQYF. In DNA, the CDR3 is TGTGCCAGCAAGAGGGGGGAAACCTACGAGCAGTACTTC.

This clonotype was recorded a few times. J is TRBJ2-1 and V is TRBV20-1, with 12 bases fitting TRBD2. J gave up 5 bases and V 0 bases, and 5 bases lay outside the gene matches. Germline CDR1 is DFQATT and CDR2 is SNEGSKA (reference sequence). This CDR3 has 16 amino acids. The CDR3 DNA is TGCAGTGCTAGAGACCGGACTAGCGGGGTGAACAATGAGCAGTTCTTC. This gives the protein CSARDRTSGVNNEQFF.

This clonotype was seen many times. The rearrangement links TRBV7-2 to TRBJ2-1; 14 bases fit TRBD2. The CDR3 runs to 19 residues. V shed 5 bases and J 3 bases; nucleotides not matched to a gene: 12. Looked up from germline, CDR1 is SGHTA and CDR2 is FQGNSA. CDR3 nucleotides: TGTGCCAGCAGCCTCTTCGGACTAGCGGGAGGAGGGGACTACAATGAGCAGTTCTTC. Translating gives CASSLFGLAGGGDYNEQFF.

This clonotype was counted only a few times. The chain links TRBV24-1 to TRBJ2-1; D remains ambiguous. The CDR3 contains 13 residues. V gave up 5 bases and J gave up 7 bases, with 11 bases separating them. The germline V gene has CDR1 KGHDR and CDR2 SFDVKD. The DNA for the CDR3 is TGTGCCACCAGTGCCCTGACACTTAATGAGCAGTTCTTC. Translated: CATSALTLNEQFF.

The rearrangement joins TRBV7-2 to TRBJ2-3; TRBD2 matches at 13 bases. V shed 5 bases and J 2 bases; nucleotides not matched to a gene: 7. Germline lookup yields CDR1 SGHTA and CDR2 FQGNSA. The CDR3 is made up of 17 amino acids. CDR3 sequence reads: CASSPRTSGSITDTQYF. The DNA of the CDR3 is TGTGCCAGCAGCCCCAGGACTAGCGGGAGCATCACAGATACGCAGTATTTT.

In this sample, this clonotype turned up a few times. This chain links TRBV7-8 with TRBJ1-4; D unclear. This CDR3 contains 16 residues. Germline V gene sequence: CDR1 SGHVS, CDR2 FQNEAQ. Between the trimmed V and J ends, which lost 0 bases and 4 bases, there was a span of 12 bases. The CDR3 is CASSLAVGRFNEKLFF. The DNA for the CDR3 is TGTGCCAGCAGCTTAGCGGTCGGCCGGTTTAATGAAAAACTGTTTTTT.

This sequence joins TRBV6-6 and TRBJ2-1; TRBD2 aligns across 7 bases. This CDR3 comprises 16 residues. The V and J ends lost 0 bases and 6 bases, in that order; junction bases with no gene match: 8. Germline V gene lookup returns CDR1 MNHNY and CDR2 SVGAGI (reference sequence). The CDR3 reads CASSYSGGSRVNEQFF. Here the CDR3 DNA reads TGTGCCAGCAGTTACTCGGGCGGGAGCAGGGTCAATGAGCAGTTCTTC.

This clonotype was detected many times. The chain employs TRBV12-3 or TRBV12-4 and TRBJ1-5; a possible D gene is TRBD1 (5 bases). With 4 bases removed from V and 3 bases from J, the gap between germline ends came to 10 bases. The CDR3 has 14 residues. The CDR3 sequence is CASSWGGDNQPQHF. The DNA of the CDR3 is TGTGCCAGCAGTTGGGGGGGGGACAATCAGCCCCAGCATTTT.

The CDR3 sequence is CASSLVGQGASETQYF. CDR3 nucleotides: TGTGCCAGCAGCTTAGTCGGACAGGGGGCGAGTGAGACCCAGTACTTC. The chain is built from TRBV7-2 and TRBJ2-5, with TRBD1 matching 11 bases. This CDR3 has 16 residues. V lost 1 base to trimming and J lost 5 bases; unmatched junction nucleotides: 6. Germline V gives CDR1 SGHTA, CDR2 FQGNSA.

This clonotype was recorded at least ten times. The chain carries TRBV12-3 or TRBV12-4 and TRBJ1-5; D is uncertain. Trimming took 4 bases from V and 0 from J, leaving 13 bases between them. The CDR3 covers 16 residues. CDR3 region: CASSWTMGGSNQPQHF. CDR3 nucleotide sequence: TGTGCCAGCAGTTGGACGATGGGCGGTAGCAATCAGCCCCAGCATTTT.

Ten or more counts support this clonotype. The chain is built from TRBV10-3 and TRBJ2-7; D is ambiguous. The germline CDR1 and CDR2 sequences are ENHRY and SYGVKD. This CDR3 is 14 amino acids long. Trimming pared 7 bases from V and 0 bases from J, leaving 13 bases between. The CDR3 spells CAIKSPVRSYEQYF. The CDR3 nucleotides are TGTGCCATCAAGTCCCCAGTACGCTCCTACGAGCAGTACTTC.

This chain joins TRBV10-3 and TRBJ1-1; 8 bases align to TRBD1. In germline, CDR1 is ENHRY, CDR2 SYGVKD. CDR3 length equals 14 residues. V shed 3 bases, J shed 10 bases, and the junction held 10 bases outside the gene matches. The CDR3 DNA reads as TGTGCCATCAGTGAAGGTGTGGACAGGGTCGGAGCTTTCTTT. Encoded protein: CAISEGVDRVGAFF.

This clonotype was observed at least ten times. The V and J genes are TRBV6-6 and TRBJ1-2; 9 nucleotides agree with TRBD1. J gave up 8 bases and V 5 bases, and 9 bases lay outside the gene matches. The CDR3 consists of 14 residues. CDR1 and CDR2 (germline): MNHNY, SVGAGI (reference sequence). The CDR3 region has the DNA TGTGCCAGCAGTCCCCCACAGGGGGCTGGAGGCTACACCTTC. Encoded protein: CASSPPQGAGGYTF.

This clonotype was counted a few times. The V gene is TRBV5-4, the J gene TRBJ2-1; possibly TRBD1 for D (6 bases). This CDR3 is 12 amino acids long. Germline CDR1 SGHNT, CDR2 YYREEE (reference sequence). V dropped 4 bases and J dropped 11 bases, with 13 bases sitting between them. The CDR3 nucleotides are TGTGCCAGCAGCCAAGGGGACACACAGCAGTTCTTC. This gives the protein CASSQGDTQQFF.

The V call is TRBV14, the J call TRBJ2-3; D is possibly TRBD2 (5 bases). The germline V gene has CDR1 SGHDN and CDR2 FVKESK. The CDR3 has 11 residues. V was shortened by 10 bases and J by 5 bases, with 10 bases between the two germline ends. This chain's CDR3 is CATGRGDTQYF. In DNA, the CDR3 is TGTGCCACTGGCCGGGGAGATACGCAGTATTTT.

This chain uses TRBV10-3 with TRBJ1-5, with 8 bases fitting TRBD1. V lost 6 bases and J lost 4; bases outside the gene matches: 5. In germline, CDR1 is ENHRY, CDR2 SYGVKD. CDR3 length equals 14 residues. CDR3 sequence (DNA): TGTGCCATCAGCCGGGACAGGAGTAATCAGCCCCAGCATTTT. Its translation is CAISRDRSNQPQHF.

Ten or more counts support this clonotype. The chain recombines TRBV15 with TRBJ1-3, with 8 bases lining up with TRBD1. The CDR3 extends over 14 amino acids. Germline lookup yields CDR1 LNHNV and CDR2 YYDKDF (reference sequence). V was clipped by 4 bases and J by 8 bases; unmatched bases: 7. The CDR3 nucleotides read TGTGCCACCAGCACTCGGACAGGGAAAGACACCATATATTTT. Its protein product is CATSTRTGKDTIYF. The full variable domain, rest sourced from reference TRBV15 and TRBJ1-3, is DAMVIQNPRYQVTQFGKPVTLSCSQTLNHNVMYWYQQKSSQAPKLLFHYYDKDFNNEADTPDNFQSRRPNTSFCFLDIRSPGLGDTAMYLCATSTRTGKDTIYFGEGSWLTVV.